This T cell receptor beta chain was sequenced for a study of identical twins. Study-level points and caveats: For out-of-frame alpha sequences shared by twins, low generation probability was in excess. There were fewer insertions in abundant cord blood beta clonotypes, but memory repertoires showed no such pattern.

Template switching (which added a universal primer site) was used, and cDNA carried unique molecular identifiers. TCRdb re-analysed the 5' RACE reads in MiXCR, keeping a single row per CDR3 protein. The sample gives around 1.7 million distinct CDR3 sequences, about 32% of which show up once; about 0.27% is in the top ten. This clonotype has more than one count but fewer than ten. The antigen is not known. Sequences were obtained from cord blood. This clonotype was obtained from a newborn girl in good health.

The CDR3 loop is CASSLRGSPYSNQPQHF. CDR3 in DNA: TGTGCCAGCAGTTTAAGAGGGTCACCCTATAGCAATCAGCCCCAGCATTTT. The rearrangement joins TRBV12-3 or TRBV12-4 to TRBJ1-5; D gene unclear. V lost 2 bases and J 0 bases, leaving 14 bases between the germline ends. The CDR3 is 17 residues long.